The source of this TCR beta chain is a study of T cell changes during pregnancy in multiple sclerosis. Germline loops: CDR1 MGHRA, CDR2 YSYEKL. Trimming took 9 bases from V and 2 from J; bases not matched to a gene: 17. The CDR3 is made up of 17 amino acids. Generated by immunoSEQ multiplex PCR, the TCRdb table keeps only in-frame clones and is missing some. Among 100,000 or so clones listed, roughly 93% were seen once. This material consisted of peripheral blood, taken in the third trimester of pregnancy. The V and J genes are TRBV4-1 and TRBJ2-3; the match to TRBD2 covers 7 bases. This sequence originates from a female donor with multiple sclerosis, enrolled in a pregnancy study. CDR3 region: CASREGLGVSNTDTQYF. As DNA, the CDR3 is TGCGCCAGTAGGGAGGGCCTGGGTGTTAGTAACACAGATACGCAGTATTTT.